A selection of T cell receptor beta chains follows, all from one sample in a study of shared clonotypes between healthy human individuals. Some clones are missing from TCRdb's copy, which holds only in-frame ones; the method was immunoSEQ multiplex PCR. The data contain over a million clones, roughly 96% of them seen just once; the ten biggest clones take up 0.95% to 1.5%. Sequenced input: naive CD4+ T cells sorted from blood. These receptors all stem from a man younger than 45 in good health. The CDR3 runs from the conserved cysteine through the conserved F or W. Clone size, where shown, is once, few, many, or a class for clones that have expanded.

v_call: TRBV7-2; clone_size: .; cdr3_aa: CASSLVADNYNEQFF
v_call: TRBV7-9; clone_size: .; cdr3_aa: CASSLDLNTEAFF
v_call: TRBV4-1; clone_size: .; cdr3_aa: CASSQPVDATNEKLFF
v_call: TRBV4-2; clone_size: once; cdr3_aa: CASSQQGMNTEAFF
v_call: TRBV5-5; clone_size: .; cdr3_aa: CASSLFPGENTGELFF
v_call: TRBV5-1; clone_size: .; cdr3_aa: CASSFDGTDTQYF
v_call: TRBV4-3; clone_size: .; cdr3_aa: CASSQERSSGGQPQHF
v_call: TRBV5-1; clone_size: .; cdr3_aa: CASSAGAGQETQYF
v_call: TRBV10-2; clone_size: .; cdr3_aa: CASSEWWTSYEQYF
v_call: TRBV18; clone_size: .; cdr3_aa: CASSLSDRGNLAGNTIYF
v_call: TRBV5-1; clone_size: .; cdr3_aa: CASSSDRGRNGYTF
v_call: TRBV11-2; clone_size: .; cdr3_aa: CASSLVFGGGTYEQYF
v_call: TRBV2; clone_size: .; cdr3_aa: CASSGLQGPGYTF
v_call: TRBV7-2; clone_size: .; cdr3_aa: CASSSRPQPQHF
v_call: TRBV5-4; clone_size: .; cdr3_aa: CASSSGTGPSGYTF
v_call: TRBV6-1; clone_size: .; cdr3_aa: CASSETSGVRSYGYTF
v_call: TRBV6-1; clone_size: .; cdr3_aa: CASSGDHRVTEAFF
v_call: TRBV16; clone_size: .; cdr3_aa: CASSHRGTVGTEAFF
v_call: TRBV5-1; clone_size: .; cdr3_aa: CASSFGPLAANTGELFF
v_call: TRBV19; clone_size: .; cdr3_aa: CASRSVGNSNQPQHF
v_call: TRBV7-2; clone_size: .; cdr3_aa: CASSRLSGSLPYEQYF
v_call: TRBV5-5; clone_size: .; cdr3_aa: CASSLGLGQYF
v_call: TRBV7-9; clone_size: .; cdr3_aa: CASSPPAGRPPYNEQFF
v_call: TRBV6-1; clone_size: .; cdr3_aa: CASSEAPLAGGYDEQYF
v_call: TRBV6-6; clone_size: .; cdr3_aa: CASGLYEQYF
v_call: TRBV5-5; clone_size: .; cdr3_aa: CASSLAEALEQFF
v_call: TRBV30; clone_size: .; cdr3_aa: CAWRQQGPIYFSGNTIYF
v_call: TRBV7-8; clone_size: .; cdr3_aa: CASSLAGTGGYEQYF
v_call: TRBV9; clone_size: .; cdr3_aa: CASSTHKGTSGSMARSYNEQFF
v_call: TRBV9; clone_size: .; cdr3_aa: CASSHWTSGNSSIEQYF
v_call: TRBV9; clone_size: .; cdr3_aa: CASQDRGGGNEQFF
v_call: TRBV25-1; clone_size: .; cdr3_aa: CATSFSGETQYF
v_call: TRBV28; clone_size: .; cdr3_aa: CASRGLAGVGTGELFF
v_call: TRBV29-1; clone_size: .; cdr3_aa: CSAGTGATTGELFF
v_call: TRBV27; clone_size: .; cdr3_aa: CASSLWTSGTRNEQYF
v_call: TRBV5-1; clone_size: .; cdr3_aa: CASSPGQGGYSNQPQHF
v_call: TRBV10-1; clone_size: .; cdr3_aa: CASSGASPGNEQFF
v_call: TRBV5-1; clone_size: .; cdr3_aa: CASRPSTGDTQYF
v_call: TRBV9; clone_size: .; cdr3_aa: CASSPRVSNLETQYF
v_call: TRBV10-3; clone_size: .; cdr3_aa: CAISPTGLEKLFF
v_call: TRBV19; clone_size: .; cdr3_aa: CASSSGAPNTEAFF
v_call: TRBV28; clone_size: .; cdr3_aa: CASKTEGPPNTEAFF
v_call: TRBV5-1; clone_size: .; cdr3_aa: CASSLRQYTDTQYF
v_call: TRBV11-2; clone_size: .; cdr3_aa: CASSFRHREETQYF
v_call: TRBV18; clone_size: few; cdr3_aa: CASSRQSYTEAFF
v_call: TRBV19; clone_size: .; cdr3_aa: CASSIRRNYGYTF
v_call: TRBV7-7; clone_size: .; cdr3_aa: CASRLNTGELFF
v_call: TRBV11-3; clone_size: .; cdr3_aa: CASSSREAGDYEQYF